A selection of T cell receptor beta chains follows, all from one sample in a study of Ad26.COV2.S vaccination and SARS-CoV-2 variants. Sequenced by immunoSEQ multiplex PCR; TCRdb stores in-frame clones only, minus some. In the table there are approximately 400,000 clones, 70% to 90% of which are singletons. The sample was peripheral blood, taken in a trial of Ad26.COV2.S vaccine versus placebo. The receptors originated from a person between 18 and 65 years old who received the Ad26.COV2.S COVID-19 vaccine or a placebo. The CDR3 runs from the conserved cysteine through the conserved F or W. A D gene is named only where the DNA matches it firmly. Clone size is stated in some rows and not others, as once, few, many or a class when expanded.

d_gene: TRBD1
j_gene: TRBJ2-7
v_gene: TRBV28
abundance: -
CDR3aa: CASSLTGQGGYF
CDR3nt: TGTGCCAGCAGTCTTACCGGACAGGGAGGATACTTC

d_gene: -
j_gene: TRBJ1-4
v_gene: TRBV19
abundance: -
CDR3aa: CASSIGAGTGEKLFF
CDR3nt: TGTGCCAGTAGTATTGGGGCCGGGACTGGGGAAAAACTGTTTTTT

d_gene: -
j_gene: TRBJ1-5
v_gene: TRBV6-5
abundance: -
CDR3aa: CASSYSPTGIEQPQHF
CDR3nt: TGTGCCAGCAGTTACTCCCCTACAGGGATAGAACAGCCCCAGCATTTT

d_gene: TRBD1
j_gene: TRBJ1-6
v_gene: TRBV18
abundance: once
CDR3aa: CASSPGQGADNSPLHF
CDR3nt: TGTGCCAGCTCACCGGGACAGGGGGCGGATAATTCACCCCTCCACTTT

d_gene: TRBD2
j_gene: TRBJ2-1
v_gene: TRBV11-2
abundance: -
CDR3aa: CASSPRGIWASGRRNEQFF
CDR3nt: TGTGCCAGCAGCCCCCGGGGGATTTGGGCTAGCGGGAGGAGGAATGAGCAGTTCTTC

d_gene: TRBD1
j_gene: TRBJ2-7
v_gene: TRBV5-4
abundance: -
CDR3aa: CASSPRDSVYEQYF
CDR3nt: TGTGCCAGCAGCCCCCGGGACAGCGTTTACGAGCAGTACTTC

d_gene: TRBD1
j_gene: TRBJ1-4
v_gene: TRBV6-4
abundance: -
CDR3aa: CASSQGVDEKLFF
CDR3nt: TGTGCCAGCAGTCAGGGGGTGGATGAAAAACTGTTTTTT

d_gene: TRBD2
j_gene: TRBJ2-1
v_gene: TRBV6-2/TRBV6-3
abundance: -
CDR3aa: CASSYRLAGGLGEQFF
CDR3nt: TGTGCCAGCAGTTACCGACTAGCGGGGGGGCTCGGTGAGCAGTTCTTC

d_gene: -
j_gene: TRBJ2-7
v_gene: TRBV5-1
abundance: -
CDR3aa: CASSFDTSYEQYF
CDR3nt: TGCGCCAGCAGCTTCGACACGTCCTACGAGCAGTACTTC

d_gene: TRBD1
j_gene: TRBJ2-2
v_gene: TRBV20-1
abundance: -
CDR3aa: CSASLLRDRPRDTGELFF
CDR3nt: TGCAGTGCTAGTCTCCTCCGGGACAGGCCTCGGGACACCGGGGAGCTGTTTTTT

d_gene: -
j_gene: TRBJ2-7
v_gene: TRBV7-6
abundance: few
CDR3aa: CASSLVALQTGTYEQYF
CDR3nt: TGTGCCAGCAGCTTAGTGGCGCTTCAGACTGGGACCTACGAGCAGTACTTC

d_gene: -
j_gene: TRBJ1-2
v_gene: TRBV5-4
abundance: -
CDR3aa: CASSLWGLGYGYTF
CDR3nt: TGTGCCAGCAGCTTGTGGGGCTTAGGCTATGGCTACACCTTC

d_gene: -
j_gene: TRBJ1-4
v_gene: TRBV6-6
abundance: -
CDR3aa: CASSYGGEANEKLFF
CDR3nt: TGTGCCAGCAGTTATGGGGGGGAGGCTAATGAAAAACTGTTTTTT

d_gene: -
j_gene: TRBJ1-1
v_gene: TRBV29-1
abundance: -
CDR3aa: CSVGTPNTEAFF
CDR3nt: TGCAGCGTTGGAACACCGAACACTGAAGCTTTCTTT

d_gene: -
j_gene: TRBJ2-7
v_gene: TRBV21-1
abundance: once
CDR3aa: CDGGQGADEQYF
CDR3nt: TGTGACGGGGGACAGGGGGCTGACGAGCAGTACTTC

d_gene: -
j_gene: TRBJ1-5
v_gene: TRBV15
abundance: -
CDR3aa: CATSRDSAGHQPQHF
CDR3nt: TGTGCCACCAGCAGAGATTCGGCAGGACATCAGCCCCAGCATTTT

d_gene: TRBD2
j_gene: TRBJ2-2
v_gene: TRBV3-1/TRBV3-2
abundance: few
CDR3aa: CASSLGLAGDGAGELFF
CDR3nt: TGTGCCAGCAGCCTAGGACTAGCGGGAGATGGAGCCGGGGAGCTGTTTTTT

d_gene: -
j_gene: TRBJ2-1
v_gene: TRBV29-1
abundance: -
CDR3aa: CSAWGGPLNEQFF
CDR3nt: TGCAGCGCTTGGGGAGGACCCCTCAATGAGCAGTTCTTC

d_gene: -
j_gene: TRBJ2-7
v_gene: TRBV7-6
abundance: -
CDR3aa: CASSLGLSYEQYF
CDR3nt: TGTGCCAGCAGCCTTGGGCTCTCCTACGAGCAGTACTTC

d_gene: -
j_gene: TRBJ2-7
v_gene: TRBV12-3/TRBV12-4
abundance: -
CDR3aa: CASSLRQTYEQYF
CDR3nt: TGTGCCAGCAGTTTAAGACAAACCTACGAGCAGTACTTC

d_gene: -
j_gene: TRBJ2-1
v_gene: TRBV10-2
abundance: -
CDR3aa: CASSELRYPSGNEQFF
CDR3nt: TGCGCCAGCAGTGAGTTGCGCTACCCGAGTGGTAATGAGCAGTTCTTC

d_gene: -
j_gene: TRBJ2-3
v_gene: TRBV30
abundance: once
CDR3aa: CAWSQGGADTQYF
CDR3nt: TGTGCCTGGTCCCAGGGAGGCGCAGATACGCAGTATTTT

d_gene: -
j_gene: TRBJ2-2
v_gene: TRBV9
abundance: -
CDR3aa: CASSVVRGELFF
CDR3nt: TGTGCCAGCAGCGTAGTAAGGGGGGAGCTGTTTTTT

d_gene: -
j_gene: TRBJ1-4
v_gene: TRBV13
abundance: -
CDR3aa: CASSLAGLHEKLFF
CDR3nt: TGTGCCAGCAGCTTAGCAGGACTCCATGAAAAACTGTTTTTT

d_gene: -
j_gene: TRBJ2-4
v_gene: TRBV5-5
abundance: -
CDR3aa: CASSLTVVAKNIQYF
CDR3nt: TGTGCCAGCAGCTTGACAGTGGTGGCCAAAAACATTCAGTACTTC

d_gene: -
j_gene: TRBJ2-6
v_gene: TRBV7-2
abundance: -
CDR3aa: CASTSPSLGANVLTF
CDR3nt: TGTGCCAGCACCTCCCCATCGCTTGGGGCCAACGTCCTGACTTTC

d_gene: -
j_gene: TRBJ1-5
v_gene: TRBV30
abundance: -
CDR3aa: CAWSSRGGGQPQHF
CDR3nt: TGTGCCTGGAGCAGTCGGGGGGGCGGTCAGCCCCAGCATTTT

d_gene: -
j_gene: TRBJ2-3
v_gene: TRBV6-4
abundance: few
CDR3aa: CASSDSTGGGTDTQYF
CDR3nt: TGTGCCAGCAGTGACTCAACAGGAGGGGGCACAGATACGCAGTATTTT

d_gene: -
j_gene: TRBJ1-2
v_gene: TRBV7-2
abundance: -
CDR3aa: CASSPGSVVSYGYTF
CDR3nt: TGTGCCAGCAGCCCCGGTTCGGTTGTGAGCTATGGCTACACCTTC

d_gene: -
j_gene: TRBJ2-5
v_gene: TRBV5-4
abundance: -
CDR3aa: CASSLLGPETQYF
CDR3nt: TGTGCCAGCAGCTTACTCGGGCCAGAGACCCAGTACTTC

d_gene: -
j_gene: TRBJ1-6
v_gene: TRBV7-8
abundance: once
CDR3aa: CASSLGSGVNSPLHF
CDR3nt: TGTGCCAGCAGCTTAGGATCAGGAGTTAATTCACCCCTCCACTTT

d_gene: -
j_gene: TRBJ1-1
v_gene: TRBV11-3
abundance: -
CDR3aa: CASSNMGGTEAFF
CDR3nt: TGTGCCAGCAGCAACATGGGGGGCACTGAAGCTTTCTTT

d_gene: -
j_gene: TRBJ2-3
v_gene: TRBV28
abundance: -
CDR3aa: CASSVDPQGADTQYF
CDR3nt: TGTGCCAGCAGTGTCGACCCACAGGGCGCAGATACGCAGTATTTT

d_gene: -
j_gene: TRBJ1-2
v_gene: TRBV4-1
abundance: -
CDR3aa: CASSPGGGFYGYTF
CDR3nt: TGCGCCAGCAGCCCTGGCGGGGGTTTCTATGGCTACACCTTC

d_gene: -
j_gene: TRBJ2-4
v_gene: TRBV2
abundance: -
CDR3aa: CASSKQGVDNIQYF
CDR3nt: TGTGCCAGCAGTAAACAGGGTGTCGATAACATTCAGTACTTC

d_gene: -
j_gene: TRBJ1-4
v_gene: TRBV11-2
abundance: -
CDR3aa: CASSRGVDEKLFF
CDR3nt: TGTGCCAGCAGCCGAGGGGTGGATGAAAAACTGTTTTTT

d_gene: TRBD1
j_gene: TRBJ2-4
v_gene: TRBV7-2
abundance: -
CDR3aa: CASSSSGTEILNIQYF
CDR3nt: TGTGCCAGCAGTTCCTCCGGGACAGAGATACTGAACATTCAGTACTTC

d_gene: -
j_gene: TRBJ2-5
v_gene: TRBV7-8
abundance: -
CDR3aa: CASSFGGLLYQETQYF
CDR3nt: TGTGCCAGCAGCTTTGGCGGGTTACTGTACCAAGAGACCCAGTACTTC

d_gene: TRBD2
j_gene: TRBJ2-2
v_gene: TRBV5-1
abundance: -
CDR3aa: CASSLSGLDFRELFF
CDR3nt: TGCGCCAGCAGCTTGTCGGGACTAGATTTCCGGGAGCTGTTTTTT